This T cell receptor beta chain was profiled in a study of monozygotic twins with inflammatory bowel disease. To note about this clonotype: Its antigen remains unidentified.

PCR of TCRalpha and TCRbeta cDNA was nested, with two rounds of around 15 and 9 cycles. TCRdb reprocessed the 5' RACE reads; each CDR3 protein has one entry and no DNA is given. The sample has more than 300,000 distinct CDR3 sequences. The CDR3 consists of 14 residues. Germline V gene data show CDR1 as SGDLS and CDR2 as YYNGEE. Findings and limits, study-wide: It was observed that concordant and discordant twins did not differ in repertoire similarity, possibly given limited power. IBD patients shared fewer clonotypes with others than healthy twins, especially with disease activity. Healthy co-twins showed greater TCRbeta diversity (inverse Simpson) than IBD patients.

The sequencing input was blood. The source is a human donor with ulcerative colitis or Crohn's disease, or a healthy co-twin of an affected twin (not recorded which). The rearrangement links TRBV9 to TRBJ2-1; there is no DNA to check the TCRdb D call of TRBD2. CDR3 amino acids: CASSPSSGADEQFF.